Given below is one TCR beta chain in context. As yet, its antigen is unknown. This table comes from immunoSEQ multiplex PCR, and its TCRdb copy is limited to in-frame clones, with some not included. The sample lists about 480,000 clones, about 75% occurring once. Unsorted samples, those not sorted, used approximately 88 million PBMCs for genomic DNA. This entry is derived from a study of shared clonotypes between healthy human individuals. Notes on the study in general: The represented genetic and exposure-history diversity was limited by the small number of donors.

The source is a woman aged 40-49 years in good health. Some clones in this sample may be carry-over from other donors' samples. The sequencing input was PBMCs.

The CDR3 loop is CASSFDRRGAEQFF. CDR3 nucleotide sequence: TGTGCCAGCAGCTTTGACAGGAGGGGTGCTGAGCAGTTCTTC. The gene calls are TRBV7-9 and TRBJ2-1; D possibly matches TRBD1 or TRBD2 (6 bases each). V was trimmed by 3 bases and J by 9 bases, leaving 15 bases between them. Germline V CDR1 and CDR2: SEHNR, FQNEAQ (reference sequence). This CDR3 comprises 14 residues. Based on the CDR3 plus reference TRBV7-9 and TRBJ2-1, the full variable domain is DTGVSQNPRHKITKRGQNVTFRCDPISEHNRLYWYRQTLGQGPEFLTYFQNEAQLEKSRLLSDRFSAERPKGSFSTLEIQRTEQGDSAMYLCASSFDRRGAEQFFGPGTRLTVL.